The following is a TCR beta chain sequence with its context. Antigen specificity is unknown. The germline V gene has CDR1 SGHDT and CDR2 YYEEEE. This CDR3 comprises 14 residues. V lost 0 bases to trimming and J lost 6 bases, with 10 bases between them. This entry comes from a study of STAT5B mutations in CD4+ large granular lymphocyte leukemia. Study information: Among healthy donors, a particular HLA allele went with more CDR3 'QG' motifs.

The study, taken as a whole, reports: Patient CD4-sorted repertoires stayed more clonal than healthy ones after leukemic-clone removal. Compared with healthy controls (2/35), patient top clones favored TRBV06 (8/27).

The assay was run at survey level. Method: immunoSEQ multiplex PCR; TCRdb's copy keeps in-frame clones and lacks some. Counted here are approximately 20,000 clones, around 84% occurring once; the ten biggest clones make up approximately 13%. The chain is built from TRBV5-6 and TRBJ2-1; D call uncertain. The TCR originated in a human donor in good health. Specimen: CD4+ T cells from blood buffy coats. CDR3 sequence (DNA): TGTGCCAGCAGCTTGGGGTCTTTCGCCAATGAGCAGTTCTTC. Its translation is CASSLGSFANEQFF. Variable domain in full (rest from reference TRBV5-6 and TRBJ2-1): DAGVTQSPTHLIKTRGQQVTLRCSPKSGHDTVSWYQQALGQGPQFIFQYYEEEERQRGNFPDRFSGHQFPNYSSELNVNALLLGDSALYLCASSLGSFANEQFFGPGTRLTVL.